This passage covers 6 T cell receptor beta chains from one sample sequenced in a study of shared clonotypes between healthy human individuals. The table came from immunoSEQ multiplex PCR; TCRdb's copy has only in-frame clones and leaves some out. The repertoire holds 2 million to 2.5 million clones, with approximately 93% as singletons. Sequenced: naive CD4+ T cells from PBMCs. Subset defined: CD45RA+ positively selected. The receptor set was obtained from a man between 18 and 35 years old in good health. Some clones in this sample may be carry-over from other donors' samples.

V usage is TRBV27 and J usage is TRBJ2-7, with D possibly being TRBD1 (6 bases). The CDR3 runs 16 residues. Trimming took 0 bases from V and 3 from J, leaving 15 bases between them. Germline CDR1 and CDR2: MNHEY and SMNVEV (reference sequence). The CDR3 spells CASSLSLWTAVYEQYF. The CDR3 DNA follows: TGTGCCAGCAGTTTATCCTTATGGACAGCGGTCTACGAGCAGTACTTC.

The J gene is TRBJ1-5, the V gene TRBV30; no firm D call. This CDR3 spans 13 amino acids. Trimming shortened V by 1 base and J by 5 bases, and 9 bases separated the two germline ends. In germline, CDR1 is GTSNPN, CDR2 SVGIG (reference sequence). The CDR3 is CAWSGRRDQPQHF. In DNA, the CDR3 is TGTGCCTGGAGTGGCCGTAGGGATCAGCCCCAGCATTTT.

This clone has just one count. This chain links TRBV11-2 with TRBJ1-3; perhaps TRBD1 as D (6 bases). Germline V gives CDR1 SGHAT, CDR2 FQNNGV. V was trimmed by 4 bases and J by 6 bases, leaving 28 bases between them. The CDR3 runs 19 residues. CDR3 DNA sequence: TGTGCCAGCAGCTCCTCCCGATCGAGGCGGGGGGCCCTGGAAAACACCATATATTTT. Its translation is CASSSSRSRRGALENTIYF.

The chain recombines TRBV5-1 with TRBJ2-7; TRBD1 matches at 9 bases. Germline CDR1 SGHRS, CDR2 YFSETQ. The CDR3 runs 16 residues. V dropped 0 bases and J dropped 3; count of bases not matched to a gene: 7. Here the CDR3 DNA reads TGCGCCAGCAGCTTGGACCGGGACAGGGTGGACTACGAGCAGTACTTC. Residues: CASSLDRDRVDYEQYF.

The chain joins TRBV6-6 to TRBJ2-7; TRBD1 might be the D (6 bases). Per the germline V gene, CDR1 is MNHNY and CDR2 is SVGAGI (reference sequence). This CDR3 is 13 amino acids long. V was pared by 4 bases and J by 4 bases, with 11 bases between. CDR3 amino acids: CASSSGHSYEQYF. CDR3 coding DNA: TGTGCCAGCAGTTCGGGACACTCGTACGAGCAGTACTTC.

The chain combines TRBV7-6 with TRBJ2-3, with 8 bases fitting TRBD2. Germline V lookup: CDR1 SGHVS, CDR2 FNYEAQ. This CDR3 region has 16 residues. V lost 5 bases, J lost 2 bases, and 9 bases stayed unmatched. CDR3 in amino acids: CASSPQRESFTDTQYF. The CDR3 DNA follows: TGTGCCAGCAGCCCGCAGCGGGAGTCCTTCACAGATACGCAGTATTTT.